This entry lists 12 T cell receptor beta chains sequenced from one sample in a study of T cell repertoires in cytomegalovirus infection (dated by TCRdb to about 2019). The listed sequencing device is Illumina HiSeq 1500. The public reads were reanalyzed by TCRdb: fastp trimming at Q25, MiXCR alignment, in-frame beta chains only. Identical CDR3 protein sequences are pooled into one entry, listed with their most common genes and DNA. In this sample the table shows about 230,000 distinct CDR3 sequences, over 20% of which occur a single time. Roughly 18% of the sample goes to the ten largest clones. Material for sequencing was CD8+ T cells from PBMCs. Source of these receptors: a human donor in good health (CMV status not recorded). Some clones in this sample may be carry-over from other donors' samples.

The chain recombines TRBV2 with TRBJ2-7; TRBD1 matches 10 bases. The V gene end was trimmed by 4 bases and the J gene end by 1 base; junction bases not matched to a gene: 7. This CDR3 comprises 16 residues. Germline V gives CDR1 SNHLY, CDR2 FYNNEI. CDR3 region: CASSAFPGQGSYEQYF. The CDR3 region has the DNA TGTGCCAGCAGTGCGTTCCCGGGACAGGGGTCCTACGAGCAGTACTTC. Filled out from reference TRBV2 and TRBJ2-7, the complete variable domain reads EPEVTQTPSHQVTQMGQEVILRCVPISNHLYFYWYRQILGQKVEFLVSFYNNEISEKSEIFDDQFSVERPDGSNFTLKIRSTKLEDSAMYFCASSAFPGQGSYEQYFGPGTRLTVT.

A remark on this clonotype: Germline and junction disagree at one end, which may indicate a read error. The CDR3 DNA is TGTGCCAACAGCTTAGGAATGCCAGAGACCCAGTACTTC. Its protein product is CANSLGMPETQYF. V is TRBV7-2 and J is TRBJ2-5; D not certain. The CDR3 sequence is 13 residues long. From germline, CDR1 is SGHTA and CDR2 FQGNSA.

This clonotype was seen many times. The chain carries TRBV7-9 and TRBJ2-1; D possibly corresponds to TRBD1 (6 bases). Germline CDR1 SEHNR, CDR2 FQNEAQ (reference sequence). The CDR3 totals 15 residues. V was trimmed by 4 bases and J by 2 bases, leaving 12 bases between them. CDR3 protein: CASSSTGSPYNEQFF. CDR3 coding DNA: TGTGCCAGCAGCTCGACAGGTTCCCCCTACAATGAGCAGTTCTTC.

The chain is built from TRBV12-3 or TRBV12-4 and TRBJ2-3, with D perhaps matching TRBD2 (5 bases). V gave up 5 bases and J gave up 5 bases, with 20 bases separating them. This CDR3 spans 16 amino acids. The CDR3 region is CASSPRGVGVVDTQYF. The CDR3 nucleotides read TGTGCCAGCAGTCCCCGCGGAGTCGGGGTTGTAGATACGCAGTATTTT.

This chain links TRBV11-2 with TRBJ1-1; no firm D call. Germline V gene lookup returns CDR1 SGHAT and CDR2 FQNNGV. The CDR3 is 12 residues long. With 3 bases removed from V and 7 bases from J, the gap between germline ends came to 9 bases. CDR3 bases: TGTGCCAGCAGCTTTAACGTCGGTGAAGCTTTCTTT. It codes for CASSFNVGEAFF.

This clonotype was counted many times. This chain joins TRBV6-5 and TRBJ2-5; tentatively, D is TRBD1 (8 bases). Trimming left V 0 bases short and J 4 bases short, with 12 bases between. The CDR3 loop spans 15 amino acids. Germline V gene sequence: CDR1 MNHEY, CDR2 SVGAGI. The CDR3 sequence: CASSYSTGGGETQYF. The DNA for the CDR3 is TGTGCCAGCAGTTACTCAACAGGGGGGGGAGAGACCCAGTACTTC.

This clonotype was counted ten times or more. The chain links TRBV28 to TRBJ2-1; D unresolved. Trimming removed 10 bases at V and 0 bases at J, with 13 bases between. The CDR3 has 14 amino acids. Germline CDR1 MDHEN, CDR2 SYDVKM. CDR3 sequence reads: CATQAVSSYNEQFF. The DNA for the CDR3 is TGTGCCACCCAGGCCGTCAGCTCCTACAATGAGCAGTTCTTC. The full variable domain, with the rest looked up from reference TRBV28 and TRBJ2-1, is DVKVTQSSRYLVKRTGEKVFLECVQDMDHENMFWYRQDPGLGLRLIYFSYDVKMKEKGDIPEGYSVSREKKERFSLILESASTNQTSMYLCATQAVSSYNEQFFGPGTRLTVL.

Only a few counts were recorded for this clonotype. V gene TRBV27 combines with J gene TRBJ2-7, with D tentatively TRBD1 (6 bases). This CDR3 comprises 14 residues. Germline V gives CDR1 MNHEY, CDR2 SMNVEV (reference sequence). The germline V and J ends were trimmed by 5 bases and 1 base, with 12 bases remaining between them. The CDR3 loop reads CASSPGQRSYEQYF. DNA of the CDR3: TGTGCCAGCAGTCCCGGACAGAGATCCTACGAGCAGTACTTC.

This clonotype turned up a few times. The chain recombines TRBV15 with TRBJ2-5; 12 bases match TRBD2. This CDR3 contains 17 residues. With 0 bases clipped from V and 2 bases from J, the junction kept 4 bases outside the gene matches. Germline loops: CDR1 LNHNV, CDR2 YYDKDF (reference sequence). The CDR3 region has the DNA TGTGCCACCAGCAGAGACCTACTAGCGGGGGGACAAGAGACCCAGTACTTC. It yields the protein CATSRDLLAGGQETQYF.

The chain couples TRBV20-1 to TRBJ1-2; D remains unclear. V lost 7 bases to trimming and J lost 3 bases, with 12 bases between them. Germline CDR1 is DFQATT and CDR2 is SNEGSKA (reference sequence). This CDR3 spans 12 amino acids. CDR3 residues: CSVPFFHYGYTF. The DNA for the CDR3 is TGCAGTGTCCCGTTTTTCCACTATGGCTACACCTTC.

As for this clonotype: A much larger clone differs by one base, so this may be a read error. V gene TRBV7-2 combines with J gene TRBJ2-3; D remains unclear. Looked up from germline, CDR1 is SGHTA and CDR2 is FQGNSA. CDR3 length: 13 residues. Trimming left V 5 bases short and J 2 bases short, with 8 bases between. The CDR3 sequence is CASSPYTTDTQYF. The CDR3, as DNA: TGTGCCAGCAGCCCTTACACCACAGATACGCAGTATTTT.

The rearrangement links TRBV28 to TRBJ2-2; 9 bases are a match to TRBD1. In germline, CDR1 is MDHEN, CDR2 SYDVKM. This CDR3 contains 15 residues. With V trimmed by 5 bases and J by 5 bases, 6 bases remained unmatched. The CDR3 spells CASSNDRGWTGELFF. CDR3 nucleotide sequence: TGTGCCAGCAGTAATGACAGGGGGTGGACCGGGGAGCTGTTTTTT.